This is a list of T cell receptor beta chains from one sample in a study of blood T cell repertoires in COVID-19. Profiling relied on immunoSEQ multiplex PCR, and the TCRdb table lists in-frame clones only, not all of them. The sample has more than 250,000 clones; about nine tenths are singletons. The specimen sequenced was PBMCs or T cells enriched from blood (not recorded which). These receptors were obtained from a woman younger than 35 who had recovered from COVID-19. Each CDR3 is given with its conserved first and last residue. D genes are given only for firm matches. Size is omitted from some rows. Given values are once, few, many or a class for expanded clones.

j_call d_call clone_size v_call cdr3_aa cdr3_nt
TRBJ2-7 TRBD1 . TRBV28 CASSFPTGTGAYEQYF TGTGCCAGCAGTTTCCCAACCGGGACAGGCGCCTACGAGCAGTACTTC
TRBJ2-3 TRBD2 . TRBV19 CASTQGLAGGTDTQYF TGTGCCAGTACCCAAGGGCTAGCGGGCGGCACAGATACGCAGTATTTT
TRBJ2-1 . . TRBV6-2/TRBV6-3 CASSYVRGIGRLSTTYNEQFF TGTGCCAGCAGTTATGTGAGAGGGATAGGACGACTTTCAACAACCTACAATGAGCAGTTCTTC
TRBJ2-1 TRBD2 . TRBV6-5 CASSGLANEQFF TGTGCCAGCAGCGGACTAGCCAATGAGCAGTTCTTC
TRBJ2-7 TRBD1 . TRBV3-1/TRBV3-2 CASSYGQGPYEQYF TGTGCCAGCAGCTACGGACAGGGGCCGTACGAGCAGTACTTC
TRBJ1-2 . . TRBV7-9 CASSPPTGDYGYTF TGTGCCAGCAGCCCCCCGACAGGTGACTATGGCTACACCTTC
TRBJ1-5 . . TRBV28 CASSSRHRGSNQPQHF TGTGCCAGCAGTTCCCGGCATCGGGGGAGCAATCAGCCCCAGCATTTT
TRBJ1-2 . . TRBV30 CAWSPISDTYGYTF TGTGCCTGGAGCCCAATATCCGACACCTATGGCTACACCTTC
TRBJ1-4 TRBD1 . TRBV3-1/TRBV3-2 CASSTRGGLNEKLFF TGTGCCAGCAGCACCAGAGGGGGCTTGAATGAAAAACTGTTTTTT
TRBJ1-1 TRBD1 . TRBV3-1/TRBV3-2 CASNRQGGTEAFF TGTGCCAGCAACCGACAGGGGGGCACTGAAGCTTTCTTT
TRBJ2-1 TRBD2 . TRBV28 CASSLGAGGAYNEQFF TGTGCCAGCAGTTTAGGAGCGGGAGGGGCCTACAATGAGCAGTTCTTC
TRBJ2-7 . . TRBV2 CASSEGPSFSYEQYF TGTGCCAGCAGTGAGGGGCCCTCTTTCTCCTACGAGCAGTACTTC
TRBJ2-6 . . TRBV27 CASSRQSGANVLTF TGTGCCAGCAGTCGACAGTCTGGGGCCAACGTCCTGACTTTC
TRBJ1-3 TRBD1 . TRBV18 CASSWDRLLSGNTIYF TGTGCCAGCTCGTGGGACAGGCTCCTCTCTGGAAACACCATATATTTT
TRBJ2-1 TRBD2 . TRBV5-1 CASESGGSYNEQFF TGCGCCAGCGAAAGCGGGGGGTCGTACAATGAGCAGTTCTTC
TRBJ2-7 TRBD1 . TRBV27 CASSSRQGNEQYF TGTGCCAGCAGTTCACGACAGGGGAACGAGCAGTACTTC
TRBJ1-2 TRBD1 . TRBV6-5 CASSYSTGGHYGYTF TGTGCCAGCAGTTACTCGACAGGGGGCCACTATGGCTACACCTTC
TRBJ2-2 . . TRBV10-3 CAISGGQDTGELFF TGTGCCATCAGCGGGGGGCAGGACACCGGGGAGCTGTTTTTT
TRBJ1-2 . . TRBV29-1 CSVGEAGYGYTF TGCAGCGTTGGGGAGGCTGGCTATGGCTACACCTTC
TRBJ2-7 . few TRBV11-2 CASSFRGGAGSYEQYF TGTGCCAGCAGCTTTAGAGGGGGAGCAGGCTCCTACGAGCAGTACTTC
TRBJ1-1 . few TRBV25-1 CASSEGAGTEAFF TGTGCCAGCAGTGAGGGGGCAGGGACTGAAGCTTTCTTT
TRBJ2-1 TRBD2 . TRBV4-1 CASSRTTSANEQFF TGCGCCAGCAGCCGAACGACTAGCGCCAATGAGCAGTTCTTC
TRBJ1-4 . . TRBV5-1 CASSLQGFGEKLFF TGCGCCAGCAGCTTACAGGGCTTTGGAGAAAAACTGTTTTTT
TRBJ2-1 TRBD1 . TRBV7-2 CASSGRPGQGSNEQFF TGTGCCAGCAGCGGGCGCCCGGGACAGGGGTCCAATGAGCAGTTCTTC
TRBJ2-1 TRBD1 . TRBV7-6 CASSKGASWGNEQFF TGTGCCAGCAGCAAGGGGGCGAGTTGGGGTAATGAGCAGTTCTTC
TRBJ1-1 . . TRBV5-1 CASSPPGDRNTEAFF TGCGCCAGCAGCCCACCGGGGGACCGGAACACTGAAGCTTTCTTT
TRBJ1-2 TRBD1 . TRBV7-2 CASSAPGQGNYGYTF TGTGCCAGCAGCGCCCCGGGACAGGGGAACTATGGCTACACCTTC
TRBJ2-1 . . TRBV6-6 CASNTGSSYNEQFF TGTGCCAGTAATACAGGGAGCTCCTACAATGAGCAGTTCTTC
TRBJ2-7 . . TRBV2 CASSDRVFNEQYF TGTGCCAGCAGTGACAGGGTTTTCAACGAGCAGTACTTC
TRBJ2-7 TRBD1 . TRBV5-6 CASSSLSYTGGSYEQYF TGTGCCAGCAGCTCCTTATCGTACACAGGGGGGAGCTACGAGCAGTACTTC
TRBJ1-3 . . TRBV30 CAWSVGGDGNTIYF TGTGCCTGGAGTGTGGGGGGAGATGGAAACACCATATATTTT
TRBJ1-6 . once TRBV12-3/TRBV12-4 CASSLFGSSPLHF TGTGCCAGCAGTTTATTTGGCAGTTCACCCCTCCACTTT
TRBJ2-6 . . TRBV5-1 CASGLGSGANVLTF TGCGCCAGCGGCCTAGGTTCTGGGGCCAACGTCCTGACTTTC
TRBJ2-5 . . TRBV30 CAWSLDYPTQYF TGTGCCTGGAGCCTCGACTATCCCACCCAGTACTTC
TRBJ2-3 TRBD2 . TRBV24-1 CATSERGTSGTDTQYF TGTGCCACCAGTGAACGGGGGACTAGCGGCACAGATACGCAGTATTTT
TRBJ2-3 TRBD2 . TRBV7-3 CASSTTGLAGGPFADTQYF TGTGCCAGCAGCACTACGGGGCTAGCGGGAGGGCCTTTCGCAGATACGCAGTATTTT
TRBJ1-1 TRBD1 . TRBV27 CASRFFGQGGTEAFF TGTGCCAGCCGATTTTTCGGACAGGGAGGCACTGAAGCTTTCTTT